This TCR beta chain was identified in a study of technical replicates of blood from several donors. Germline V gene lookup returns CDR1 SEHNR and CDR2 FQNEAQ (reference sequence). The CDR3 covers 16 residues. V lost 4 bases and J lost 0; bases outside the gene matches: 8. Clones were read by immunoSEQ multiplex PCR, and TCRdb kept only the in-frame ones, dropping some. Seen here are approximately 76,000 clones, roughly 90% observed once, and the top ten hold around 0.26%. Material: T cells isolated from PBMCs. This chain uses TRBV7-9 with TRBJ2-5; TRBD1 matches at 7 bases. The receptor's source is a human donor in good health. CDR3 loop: CASSSPGQVYQETQYF. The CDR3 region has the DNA TGTGCCAGCAGCTCCCCCGGACAGGTGTACCAAGAGACCCAGTACTTC.